The entry below gives a single T cell receptor (beta chain) sequence along with its context. As yet, its antigen is unknown. Repertoires were generated with immunoSEQ multiplex PCR, while TCRdb's copy carries only in-frame clones and drops some. Here the sample spans 2.3 million or so clones, 90% to 95% being singletons. This CDR3 contains 16 residues. The germline gives CDR1 SGHRS, CDR2 YFSETQ. Trimming removed 5 bases from V and 3 bases from J; junction bases left unmatched: 13. This record comes from a study of shared clonotypes between healthy human individuals. Memory CD4+ cells were the fraction left after CD45RA+ naive selection. Study results and limitations: In contrast to clonotypes shared by all four donors, non-shared clonotypes had lower generation probabilities. In a few donors, around 5.5% of naive CD4 clonotypes appeared in common.

The chain carries TRBV5-1 and TRBJ2-5; 7 positions agree with TRBD1. The sequence was obtained from a man between 18 and 29 years old in good health. Some clones in this sample may be carry-over from other donors' samples. Sequencing was carried out using naive CD4+ T cells from PBMCs. Stated subset: CD45RA+ positively selected. The CDR3 sequence: CASRLLLTGTEETQYF. As DNA, the CDR3 is TGCGCCAGCAGACTACTACTAACCGGGACAGAAGAGACCCAGTACTTC.